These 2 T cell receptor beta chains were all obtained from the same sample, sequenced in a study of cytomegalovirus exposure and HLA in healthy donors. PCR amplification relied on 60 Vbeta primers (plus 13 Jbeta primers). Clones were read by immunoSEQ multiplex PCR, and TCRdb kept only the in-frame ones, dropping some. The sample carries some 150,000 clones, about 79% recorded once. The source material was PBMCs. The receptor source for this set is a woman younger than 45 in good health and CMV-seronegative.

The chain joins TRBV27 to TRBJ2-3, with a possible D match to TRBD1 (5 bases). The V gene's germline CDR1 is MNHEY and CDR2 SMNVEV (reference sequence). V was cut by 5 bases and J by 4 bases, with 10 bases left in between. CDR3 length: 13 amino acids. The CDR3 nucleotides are TGTGCCAGCAGTACCACCAGGGCAGATACGCAGTATTTT. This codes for CASSTTRADTQYF.

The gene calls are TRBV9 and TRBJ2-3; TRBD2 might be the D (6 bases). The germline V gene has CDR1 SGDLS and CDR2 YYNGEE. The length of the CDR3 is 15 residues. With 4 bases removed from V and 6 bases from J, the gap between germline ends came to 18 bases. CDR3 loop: CASSPGTSSSDTQYF. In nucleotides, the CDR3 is TGTGCCAGCAGCCCAGGCACTAGCAGCTCTGATACGCAGTATTTT.